The T cell receptor beta chain described here comes from a study of T-cell memory formation after mild COVID-19. Trimming pared 5 bases from V and 0 bases from J, leaving 11 bases between. This CDR3 is 15 amino acids long. This clonotype was seen a handful of times. TCRdb fed the 5' RACE reads into MiXCR, producing one record per CDR3 protein. In the table there are a few hundred thousand distinct CDR3 sequences, 25% to 30% of which are singletons. The clonotype was recovered from an adult woman who had mild COVID-19 (a few samples of this study predate the infection). Cell type and time point are not known. This chain connects TRBV12-3 or TRBV12-4 to TRBJ2-4; the D gene is possibly TRBD1 (6 bases). The sample consisted of PBMCs or a T cell subset sorted from them (not recorded which). The CDR3 DNA reads TGTGCCAGCAGTATCAGGGGATTAGCCAAAAACATTCAGTACTTC. Its translation: CASSIRGLAKNIQYF.